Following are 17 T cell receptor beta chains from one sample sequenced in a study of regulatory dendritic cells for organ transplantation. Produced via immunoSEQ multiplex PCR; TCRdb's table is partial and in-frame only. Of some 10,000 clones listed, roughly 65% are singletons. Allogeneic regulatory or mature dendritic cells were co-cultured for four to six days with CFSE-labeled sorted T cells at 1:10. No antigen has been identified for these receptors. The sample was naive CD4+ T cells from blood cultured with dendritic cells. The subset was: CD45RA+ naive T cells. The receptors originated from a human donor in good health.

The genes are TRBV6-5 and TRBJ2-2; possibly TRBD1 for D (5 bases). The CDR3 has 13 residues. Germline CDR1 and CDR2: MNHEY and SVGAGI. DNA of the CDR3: TGTGCGACAGCAAGCACGAACACCGGGGAGCTGTTTTTT. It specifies CATASTNTGELFF.

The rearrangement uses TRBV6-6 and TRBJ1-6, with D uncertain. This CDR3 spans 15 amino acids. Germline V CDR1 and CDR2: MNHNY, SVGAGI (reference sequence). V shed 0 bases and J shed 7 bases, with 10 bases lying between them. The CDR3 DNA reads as TGTGCCAGCAGTTACTCCCGAGACAAAAATTCACCCCTCCACTTT. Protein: CASSYSRDKNSPLHF.

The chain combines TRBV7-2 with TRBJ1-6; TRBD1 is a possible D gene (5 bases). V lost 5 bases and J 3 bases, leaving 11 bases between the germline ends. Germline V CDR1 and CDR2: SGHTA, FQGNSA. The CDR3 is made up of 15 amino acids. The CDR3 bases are TGTGCCAGCAGCCCTGCGGGGGGCTATAATTCACCCCTCCACTTT. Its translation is CASSPAGGYNSPLHF.

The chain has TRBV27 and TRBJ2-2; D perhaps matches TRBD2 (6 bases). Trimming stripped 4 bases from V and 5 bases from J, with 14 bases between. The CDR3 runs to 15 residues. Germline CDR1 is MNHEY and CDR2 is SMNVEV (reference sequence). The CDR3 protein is CASSSTAGTTGELFF. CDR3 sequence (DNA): TGTGCCAGCAGTTCTACAGCCGGGACTACCGGGGAGCTGTTTTTT.

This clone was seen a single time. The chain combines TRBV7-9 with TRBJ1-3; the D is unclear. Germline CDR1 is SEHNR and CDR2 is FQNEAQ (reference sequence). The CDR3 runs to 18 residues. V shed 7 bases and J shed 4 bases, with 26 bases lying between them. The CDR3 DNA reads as TGTGCCAGCACCAAGTCCGCCGTGACGGGGTGGCTCGGAAACACCATATATTTT. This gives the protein CASTKSAVTGWLGNTIYF.

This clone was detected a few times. The CDR3 region has the DNA TGTGCCACGCACAACAGGGGTATCGATCAGCCCCAGCATTTT. Translated: CATHNRGIDQPQHF. V and J are TRBV15 and TRBJ1-5; the match to TRBD1 covers 7 bases. J gave up 5 bases and V 9 bases, and 10 bases lay outside the gene matches. The CDR3 is 14 residues long. Germline V CDR1 and CDR2: LNHNV, YYDKDF (reference sequence).

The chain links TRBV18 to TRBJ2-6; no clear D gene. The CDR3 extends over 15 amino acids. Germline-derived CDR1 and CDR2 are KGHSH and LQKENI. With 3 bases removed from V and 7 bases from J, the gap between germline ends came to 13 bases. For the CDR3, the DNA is TGTGCCAGCTCACCTTCCCAAAGAGGAGCCAACGTCCTGACTTTC. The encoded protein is CASSPSQRGANVLTF.

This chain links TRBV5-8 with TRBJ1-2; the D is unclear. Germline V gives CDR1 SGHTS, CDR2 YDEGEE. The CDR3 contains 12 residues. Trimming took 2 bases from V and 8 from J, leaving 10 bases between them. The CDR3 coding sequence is TGTGCCAGCAGCTTTGGCCTGATCGGCTACACCTTC. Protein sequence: CASSFGLIGYTF.

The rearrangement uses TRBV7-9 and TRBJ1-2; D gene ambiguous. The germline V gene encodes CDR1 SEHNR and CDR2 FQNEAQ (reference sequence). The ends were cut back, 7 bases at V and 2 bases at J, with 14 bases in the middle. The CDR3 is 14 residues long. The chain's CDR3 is CASTVMTRNYGYTF. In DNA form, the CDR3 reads TGTGCCAGCACCGTTATGACACGCAACTATGGCTACACCTTC. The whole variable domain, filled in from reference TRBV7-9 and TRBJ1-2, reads DTGVSQNPRHKITKRGQNVTFRCDPISEHNRLYWYRQTLGQGPEFLTYFQNEAQLEKSRLLSDRFSAERPKGSFSTLEIQRTEQGDSAMYLCASTVMTRNYGYTFGSGTRLTVV.

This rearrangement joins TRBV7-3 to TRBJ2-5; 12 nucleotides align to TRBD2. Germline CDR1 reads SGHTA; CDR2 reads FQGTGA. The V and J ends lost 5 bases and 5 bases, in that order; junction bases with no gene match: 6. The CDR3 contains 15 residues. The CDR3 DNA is TGTGCCAGCAGCCCCTCTAGCGGGGGGGCCGAGACCCAGTACTTC. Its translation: CASSPSSGGAETQYF. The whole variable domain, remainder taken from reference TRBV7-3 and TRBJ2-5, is GAGVSQTPSNKVTEKGKYVELRCDPISGHTALYWYRQSLGQGPEFLIYFQGTGAADDSGLPNDRFFAVRPEGSVSTLKIQRTERGDSAVYLCASSPSSGGAETQYFGPGTRLLVL.

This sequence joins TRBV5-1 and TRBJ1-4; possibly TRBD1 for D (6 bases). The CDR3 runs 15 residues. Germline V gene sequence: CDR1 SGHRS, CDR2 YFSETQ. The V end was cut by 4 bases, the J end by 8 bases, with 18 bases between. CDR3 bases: TGCGCCAGCAGCCTGCGAGGGGGTTCGGGAGAAAAACTGTTTTTT. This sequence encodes CASSLRGGSGEKLFF. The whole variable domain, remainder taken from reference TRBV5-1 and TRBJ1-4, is KAGVTQTPRYLIKTRGQQVTLSCSPISGHRSVSWYQQTPGQGLQFLFEYFSETQRNKGNFPGRFSGRQFSNSRSEMNVSTLELGDSALYLCASSLRGGSGEKLFFGSGTQLSVL.

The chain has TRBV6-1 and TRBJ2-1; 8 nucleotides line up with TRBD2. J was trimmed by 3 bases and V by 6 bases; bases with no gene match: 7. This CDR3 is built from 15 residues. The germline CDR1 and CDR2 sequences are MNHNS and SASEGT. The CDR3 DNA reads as TGTGCCAGCAGAGTCGAGGGACTAGGCTACAATGAGCAGTTCTTC. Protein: CASRVEGLGYNEQFF.

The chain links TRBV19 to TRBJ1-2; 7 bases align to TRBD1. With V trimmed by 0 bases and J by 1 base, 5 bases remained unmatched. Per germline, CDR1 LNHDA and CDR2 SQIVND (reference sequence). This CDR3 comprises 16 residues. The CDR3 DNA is TGTGCCAGTAGTATAGATGGTCCAGGGGGTAACTATGGCTACACCTTC. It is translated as CASSIDGPGGNYGYTF. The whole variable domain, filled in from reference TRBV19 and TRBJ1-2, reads DGGITQSPKYLFRKEGQNVTLSCEQNLNHDAMYWYRQDPGQGLRLIYYSQIVNDFQKGDIAEGYSVSREKKESFPLTVTSAQKNPTAFYLCASSIDGPGGNYGYTFGSGTRLTVV.

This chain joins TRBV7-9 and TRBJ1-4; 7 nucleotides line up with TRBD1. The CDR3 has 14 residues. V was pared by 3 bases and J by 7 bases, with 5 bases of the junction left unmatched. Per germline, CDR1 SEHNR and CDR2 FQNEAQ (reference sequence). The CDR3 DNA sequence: TGTGCCAGCAGCTTTGAGGGGGCCGGTGAAAAACTGTTTTTT. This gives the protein CASSFEGAGEKLFF.

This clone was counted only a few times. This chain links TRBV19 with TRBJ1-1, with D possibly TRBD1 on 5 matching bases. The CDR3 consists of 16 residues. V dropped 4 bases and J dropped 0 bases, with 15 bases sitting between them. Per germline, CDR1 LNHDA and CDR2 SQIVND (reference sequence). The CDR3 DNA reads TGTGCCAGTAGTACCCCGGGACTGAGAATGAACACTGAAGCTTTCTTT. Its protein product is CASSTPGLRMNTEAFF.

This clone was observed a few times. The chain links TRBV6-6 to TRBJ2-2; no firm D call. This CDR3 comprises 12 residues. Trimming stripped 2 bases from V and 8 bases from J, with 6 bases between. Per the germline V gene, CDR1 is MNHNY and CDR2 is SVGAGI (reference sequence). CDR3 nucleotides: TGTGCCAGCAGTTACCCCGCGGGGGAGCTGTTTTTT. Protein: CASSYPAGELFF.

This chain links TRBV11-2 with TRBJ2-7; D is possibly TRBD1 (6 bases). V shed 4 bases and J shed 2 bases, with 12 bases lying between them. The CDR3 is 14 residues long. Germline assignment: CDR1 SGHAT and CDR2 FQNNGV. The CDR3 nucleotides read TGTGCCAGCAGCTCCACAGGGCCAGCCTACGAGCAGTACTTC. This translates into CASSSTGPAYEQYF.